The T cell receptor (beta chain) described here comes from a study of T cell repertoires in cytomegalovirus infection (dated by TCRdb to the late 2010s). Regarding the complete study: Because public TCR beta signatures pointed to carriage of CMV infection together with the matching HLA type, the HLA type of each donor mattered for the analysis.

In this sample, this clonotype turned up a few times. Its antigen is not yet known. Qualities for individual bases were not recorded, and no much larger clone is one base off. The reads were generated on an Illumina HiSeq 1500. TCRdb cleaned the public reads at Q25 with fastp, built clones with MiXCR and kept in-frame beta chains. Identical CDR3 proteins give one entry, which carries the most common genes and DNA. This sample lists fewer than 550,000 distinct CDR3 sequences; about a quarter were detected once. About 13% of the sample is held by the ten biggest clonotypes. The CDR3 has 13 amino acids, counting the end cysteine and phenylalanine. Here the CDR3 DNA is all that survives: 39 bases in frame from base 1. V loses 6 bases, J loses 1 base, and the germline ends lie 9 bases apart. What the study reported, not specific to this receptor: The ex vivo response was dominated by HLA-C-restricted CMV-specific TCR beta clonotypes, which also provided the single most frequent clonotype in two of eight donors. In both this cohort and an independent cohort of several hundred donors, the cumulative frequency of public TCR beta family members distinguished carriers of CMV infection plus the relevant HLA type.

The sequence links TRBV12-3 or TRBV12-4 to TRBJ1-2; the D segment cannot be called with confidence. The receptor was isolated from a human donor in good health (CMV status not recorded). Some clones in this sample may be carry-over from other donors' samples. Sample: PBMCs. The CDR3 in this case is CASRLTSNYGYTF. The bases read TGTGCCAGCAGACTTACAAGTAACTATGGCTACACCTTC.